These 25 T cell receptor beta chains originate from one sample sequenced in a study of shared clonotypes between healthy human individuals. Data came from immunoSEQ multiplex PCR; TCRdb stores just in-frame clones and leaves some out. The sample includes around 1.1 million clones, 60% to 80% of them seen just once. Sequenced: memory CD4+ T cells from PBMCs. The subset here: CD45RA-negative fraction. These receptors came from a man aged 18 to 35 in good health. Some clones in this sample may be carry-over from other donors' samples.

The CDR3 nucleotides read TGCGCCAGCAATGATGGACTAGCGGGATTGGGATACAATGAGCAGTTCTTC. The encoded protein is CASNDGLAGLGYNEQFF. V is TRBV5-1 and J is TRBJ2-1; TRBD2 matches 12 bases. Looked up from germline, CDR1 is SGHRS and CDR2 is YFSETQ. The CDR3 loop spans 17 amino acids. J was trimmed by 4 bases and V by 6 bases; bases with no gene match: 11.

The genes are TRBV25-1 and TRBJ1-6, with TRBD1 matching 9 bases. The CDR3 contains 15 residues. Looked up from germline, CDR1 is MGHDK and CDR2 is SYGVNS. The V segment lost 2 bases and the J segment 9 bases; nucleotides outside the gene matches: 5. The CDR3 region has the DNA TGTGCCAGCAGTGAAGAAACAGGGGGCATTTCACCCCTCCACTTT. Translation: CASSEETGGISPLHF.

With regard to this clone: Other nucleotide sequences from this sample produce the same CDR3. CDR3 sequence reads: CASSLRGGQPQHF. For the CDR3, the DNA is TGTGCCAGCAGCTTAAGGGGAGGTCAGCCCCAGCATTTT. This rearrangement joins TRBV7-2 to TRBJ1-5; a weak D match, TRBD1 (5 bases). CDR1 SGHTA and CDR2 FQGNSA come from the germline V gene. The CDR3 spans 13 residues. Trimming took off 2 bases at V and 6 bases at J, with 8 bases between the two ends. The entire variable domain, with the rest obtained from reference TRBV7-2 and TRBJ1-5, is as follows: GAGVSQSPSNKVTEKGKDVELRCDPISGHTALYWYRQSLGQGLEFLIYFQGNSAPDKSGLPSDRFSAERTGGSVSTLTIQRTQQEDSAVYLCASSLRGGQPQHFGDGTRLSIL.

Notes on this clone: A much larger clone differs by one base, so this may be a read error. The chain combines TRBV6-1 with TRBJ1-2, with D unresolved. CDR1 is MNHNS, CDR2 SASEGT, per germline. The CDR3 is made up of 12 amino acids. The V gene lost 2 bases and the J gene lost 3 bases, with 4 bases spanning the gap. Here the CDR3 DNA reads TGTGCCAGCAGTGAACGGGACTATGGCTACACCTTC. Translated: CASSERDYGYTF.

This clone was recorded a few times. The CDR3 is CASSQLVGQGIDEQYF. The DNA for the CDR3 is TGTGCCAGCAGCCAATTGGTGGGACAGGGGATTGACGAGCAGTACTTC. This chain connects TRBV5-6 to TRBJ2-5, with 10 positions matching TRBD1. The closer fit of TRBJ2-7 to the DNA end suggests the J call may be wrong. Looked up from germline, CDR1 is SGHDT and CDR2 is YYEEEE. There are 16 residues in the CDR3.

CDR3 in DNA: TGTGCCAGCAGCCCGCATAGGGGCAGTCTTGAGACCCAGTACTTC. Amino acid sequence: CASSPHRGSLETQYF. This rearrangement joins TRBV14 to TRBJ2-5; weak D call: TRBD1 (5 bases). The CDR3 is 15 residues long. Per germline, CDR1 SGHDN and CDR2 FVKESK. V lost 4 bases and J lost 5, with 17 bases in between.

The J gene is TRBJ2-7, the V gene TRBV28; D is perhaps TRBD2 (6 bases). The germline gives CDR1 MDHEN, CDR2 SYDVKM. Deletions cut 6 bases from V and 7 bases from J, with 22 bases between. The CDR3 has 15 residues. As DNA, the CDR3 is TGTGCCAGCAGCACGCCCCATGGGTGGAGGGAAGAGCAGTACTTC. Its protein product is CASSTPHGWREEQYF.

This clone was observed a few times. The CDR3 coding sequence is TGTGCCAGCAGCGCCTCGGGACTACCCGTGGGGGAGCAGTACTTC. Its protein product is CASSASGLPVGEQYF. The gene calls are TRBV9 and TRBJ2-5; 7 nucleotides line up with TRBD2. V shed 3 bases, J shed 11 bases, and the junction held 16 bases outside the gene matches. This CDR3 has 15 amino acids. Germline V CDR1 and CDR2: SGDLS, YYNGEE.

The V call is TRBV27, the J call TRBJ1-5, with D tentatively TRBD1 (5 bases). The CDR3 covers 16 residues. From germline, CDR1 is MNHEY and CDR2 SMNVEV (reference sequence). V dropped 3 bases and J dropped 6 bases, with 18 bases sitting between them. CDR3 region: CASSLNQLDRSQPQHF. DNA of the CDR3: TGTGCCAGCAGTTTGAACCAACTCGACAGATCTCAGCCCCAGCATTTT.

This chain joins TRBV5-4 and TRBJ1-1, with D perhaps TRBD1 (6 bases). The germline V gene encodes CDR1 SGHNT and CDR2 YYREEE (reference sequence). Trimming took off 3 bases at V and 2 bases at J, with 11 bases between the two ends. CDR3 length: 14 amino acids. DNA of the CDR3: TGTGCCAGCAGCTCCAGGGGTACCAACACTGAAGCTTTCTTT. Its protein product is CASSSRGTNTEAFF.

This chain connects TRBV14 to TRBJ2-3; tentatively, D is TRBD1 (6 bases). Germline CDR1 reads SGHDN; CDR2 reads FVKESK. Trimming left V 0 bases short and J 8 bases short, with 15 bases between. The CDR3 runs to 15 residues. The CDR3 region is CASSQDIGRGGTQYF. The DNA for the CDR3 is TGTGCCAGCAGCCAAGATATAGGGAGAGGGGGTACGCAGTATTTT.

In its sample, this clone was seen once. The J gene is TRBJ2-1, the V gene TRBV7-8, with 10 positions matching TRBD2. CDR3 length equals 16 residues. Germline CDR1 reads SGHVS; CDR2 reads FQNEAQ. V dropped 6 bases and J dropped 2; count of bases not matched to a gene: 7. The CDR3 coding sequence is TGTGCCAGCAGTCTCACAGGACTAGCGGCCTACAATGAGCAGTTCTTC. Its translation: CASSLTGLAAYNEQFF.

In its sample, this clone was seen once. The V gene is TRBV5-1, the J gene TRBJ2-3; 8 nucleotides agree with TRBD2. The CDR3 contains 15 residues. Germline trimming cut 1 base from V and 4 bases from J; bases unmatched to any gene: 5. Germline V CDR1 and CDR2: SGHRS, YFSETQ. Here the CDR3 DNA reads TGCGCCAGCAGCTTGAGCGGGAGTTTAGCAGATACGCAGTATTTT. It is translated as CASSLSGSLADTQYF.

The J gene is TRBJ1-2, the V gene TRBV10-2; D is possibly TRBD1 (6 bases). This CDR3 has 16 amino acids. Trimming took off 2 bases at V and 6 bases at J, with 19 bases between the two ends. Looked up from germline, CDR1 is WSHSY and CDR2 is SAAADI. The CDR3 region is CASSELFTRGPDGYTF. In DNA, the CDR3 is TGCGCCAGCAGTGAGCTCTTTACCAGGGGCCCGGATGGCTACACCTTC.

The rearrangement uses TRBV7-9 and TRBJ1-1; 8 bases are shared with TRBD1. Trimming took 3 bases from V and 4 from J; bases not matched to a gene: 7. The CDR3 loop spans 15 amino acids. Germline CDR1 is SEHNR and CDR2 is FQNEAQ (reference sequence). CDR3 loop: CASSLGDRGFTEAFF. CDR3 coding DNA: TGTGCCAGCAGCTTGGGAGACAGGGGATTCACTGAAGCTTTCTTT.

V and J are TRBV7-2 and TRBJ2-2; D call uncertain. The germline V gene has CDR1 SGHTA and CDR2 FQGNSA. The CDR3 runs 13 residues. Trimming left V 4 bases short and J 4 bases short, with 7 bases between. DNA for the CDR3: TGTGCCAGCAGCTCGGCCGGCACCGGGGAGCTGTTTTTT. As protein: CASSSAGTGELFF. Full variable domain (missing parts from reference TRBV7-2 and TRBJ2-2): GAGVSQSPSNKVTEKGKDVELRCDPISGHTALYWYRQSLGQGLEFLIYFQGNSAPDKSGLPSDRFSAERTGGSVSTLTIQRTQQEDSAVYLCASSSAGTGELFFGEGSRLTVL.

CDR3 coding DNA: TGTGCCTGGAGTGACCAGGGGGCGGACGCCGGGGAGCTGTTTTTT. It encodes CAWSDQGADAGELFF. The rearrangement links TRBV30 to TRBJ2-2; TRBD1 matches at 8 bases. This CDR3 is built from 15 residues. V lost 1 base to trimming and J lost 6 bases; unmatched junction nucleotides: 7. Germline-derived CDR1 and CDR2 are GTSNPN and SVGIG (reference sequence). The variable domain in full, completed from reference TRBV30 and TRBJ2-2, reads SQTIHQWPATLVQPVGSPLSLECTVEGTSNPNLYWYRQAAGRGLQLLFYSVGIGQISSEVPQNLSASRPQDRQFILSSKKLLLSDSGFYLCAWSDQGADAGELFFGEGSRLTVL.

In its sample, this clone was seen once. A read error may be the cause here, since a much bigger clone is one base away. The gene calls are TRBV30 and TRBJ1-5, with a possible D match to TRBD1 (5 bases). CDR3 length: 15 amino acids. Germline V gene sequence: CDR1 GTSNPN, CDR2 SVGIG (reference sequence). The V and J ends lost 4 bases and 3 bases respectively, with 16 bases between them. CDR3 nucleotides: TGTGCCTGGAATGTACGGGACCGGGCCAATCAGCCCCAGCATTTT. It is translated as CAWNVRDRANQPQHF. The full variable domain, in which reference TRBV30 and TRBJ1-5 provide the parts outside the CDR3, is SQTIHQWPATLVQPVGSPLSLECTVEGTSNPNLYWYRQAAGRGLQLLFYSVGIGQISSEVPQNLSASRPQDRQFILSSKKLLLSDSGFYLCAWNVRDRANQPQHFGDGTRLSIL.

The gene calls are TRBV9 and TRBJ2-3; 14 positions agree with TRBD2. CDR3 length equals 18 residues. V gave up 3 bases and J gave up 0 bases; unmatched junction bases: 6. CDR1 is SGDLS, CDR2 YYNGEE, per germline. The DNA of the CDR3 is TGTGCCAGCAGCGGGGGGACTAGCGGGAGTGTGAGCACAGATACGCAGTATTTT. This codes for CASSGGTSGSVSTDTQYF.

As to this clone: Only one base separates this from a far larger clonotype, so it likely reflects a read error. CDR3 bases: TGTGCCAGCTCCGGGGCCGGGGAGCTGTTTTTT. The encoded protein is CASSGAGELFF. The chain employs TRBV7-8 and TRBJ2-2; a possible D gene is TRBD2 (5 bases). The CDR3 length is 11 residues. From germline, CDR1 is SGHVS and CDR2 FQNEAQ. Trimming stripped 8 bases from V and 6 bases from J, with 7 bases between.

This clone was counted between two and nine times. The chain links TRBV18 to TRBJ1-2; 8 bases agree with TRBD1. The CDR3 is made up of 13 amino acids. V shed 2 bases, J shed 8 bases, and the junction held 4 bases outside the gene matches. Germline CDR1 KGHSH, CDR2 LQKENI. CDR3 residues: CASSPGTGQGYTF. The CDR3 nucleotides read TGTGCCAGCTCACCAGGGACAGGTCAGGGCTACACCTTC.

The chain couples TRBV19 to TRBJ2-3; TRBD2 agrees at 7 bases. V shed 6 bases and J 4 bases; nucleotides not matched to a gene: 10. CDR3 length equals 15 residues. Per germline, CDR1 LNHDA and CDR2 SQIVND (reference sequence). This CDR3 is CASSNMAGEADTQYF. DNA for the CDR3: TGTGCCAGTAGCAACATGGCGGGAGAAGCAGATACGCAGTATTTT. The entire variable domain, with the rest obtained from reference TRBV19 and TRBJ2-3, is as follows: DGGITQSPKYLFRKEGQNVTLSCEQNLNHDAMYWYRQDPGQGLRLIYYSQIVNDFQKGDIAEGYSVSREKKESFPLTVTSAQKNPTAFYLCASSNMAGEADTQYFGPGTRLTVL.

CDR3 region: CASSLTGGFLSGNTIYF. The CDR3 nucleotides read TGCGCCAGCAGCTTGACAGGGGGATTTCTCTCTGGAAACACCATATATTTT. The gene calls are TRBV5-1 and TRBJ1-3; 8 positions agree with TRBD1. This CDR3 has 17 amino acids. The germline V gene has CDR1 SGHRS and CDR2 YFSETQ. The J segment lost 0 bases and the V segment lost 1 base, leaving 6 bases of the junction unmatched.

This clone was recorded only once. V usage is TRBV30 and J usage is TRBJ1-2; D gene uncertain. V lost 2 bases and J lost 2, with 6 bases in between. The CDR3 is 12 amino acids. Germline loops: CDR1 GTSNPN, CDR2 SVGIG (reference sequence). In nucleotides, the CDR3 is TGTGCCTGGAGTCCAGAGAACTATGGCTACACCTTC. Amino acid sequence: CAWSPENYGYTF.

The chain uses TRBV7-7 and TRBJ2-5; D is possibly TRBD1 (5 bases). Germline CDR1 SSHAT, CDR2 FNYEAQ (reference sequence). V gave up 2 bases and J gave up 5 bases, with 9 bases separating them. The CDR3 is made up of 13 amino acids. The chain's CDR3 is CASSLQGPETQYF. CDR3 DNA sequence: TGTGCCAGCAGCTTACAGGGTCCCGAGACCCAGTACTTC.